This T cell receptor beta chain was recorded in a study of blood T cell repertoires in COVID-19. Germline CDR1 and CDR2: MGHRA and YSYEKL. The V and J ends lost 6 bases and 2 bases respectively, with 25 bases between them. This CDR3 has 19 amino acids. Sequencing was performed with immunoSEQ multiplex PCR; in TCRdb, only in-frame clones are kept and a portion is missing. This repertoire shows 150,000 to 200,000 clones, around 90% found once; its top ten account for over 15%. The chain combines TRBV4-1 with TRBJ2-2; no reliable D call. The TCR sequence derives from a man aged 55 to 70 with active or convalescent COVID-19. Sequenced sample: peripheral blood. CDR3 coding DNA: TGCGCCAGCAGAGACCTCTCGACCGACGGGTTACTAAACACCGGGGAGCTGTTTTTT. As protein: CASRDLSTDGLLNTGELFF.